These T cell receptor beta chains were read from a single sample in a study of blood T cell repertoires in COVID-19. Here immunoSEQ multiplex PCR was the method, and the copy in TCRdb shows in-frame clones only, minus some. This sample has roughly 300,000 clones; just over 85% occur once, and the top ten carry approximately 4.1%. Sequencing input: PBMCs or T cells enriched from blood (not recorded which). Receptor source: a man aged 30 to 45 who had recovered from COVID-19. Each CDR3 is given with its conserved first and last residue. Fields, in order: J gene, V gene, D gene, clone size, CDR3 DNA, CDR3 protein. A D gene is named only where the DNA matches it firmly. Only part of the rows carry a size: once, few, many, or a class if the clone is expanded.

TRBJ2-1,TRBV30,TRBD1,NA,TGTGCCTGGAACAGGGGGAGGAGTGAGCAGTTCTTC,CAWNRGRSEQFF
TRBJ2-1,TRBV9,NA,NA,TGTGCCAGCAGCGTTGACGAGTCGACAGCTGGGACACGTGAGCAGTTCTTC,CASSVDESTAGTREQFF
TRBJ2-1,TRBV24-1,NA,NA,TGTGCCACCAGTGATTTATCTTCAGGCAGGAACAATGAGCAGTTCTTC,CATSDLSSGRNNEQFF
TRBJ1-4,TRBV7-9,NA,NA,TGTGCCAGCAGCTTTCGGGGTGCTAATGAAAAACTGTTTTTT,CASSFRGANEKLFF
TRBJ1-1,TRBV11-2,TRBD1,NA,TGTGCCAGCAGCTTCGTCTCCAAGGAACAGGGGGACACTGAAGCTTTCTTT,CASSFVSKEQGDTEAFF
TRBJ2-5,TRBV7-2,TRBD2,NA,TGTGCCAGCAGCCGCACTAGCGAGTCCCAAGAGACCCAGTACTTC,CASSRTSESQETQYF
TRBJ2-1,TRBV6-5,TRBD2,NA,TGTGCCAGCAGGCCTTGGACTAGGACGGATGAGCAGTTCTTC,CASRPWTRTDEQFF
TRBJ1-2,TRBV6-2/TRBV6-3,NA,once,TGTGCCAGCAGCGTGGACAGCACTAACTATGGCTACACCTTC,CASSVDSTNYGYTF
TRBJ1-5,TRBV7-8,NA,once,TGTGCCAGCAGCTTAGTTGTGGGCTATAGCAATCAGCCCCAGCATTTT,CASSLVVGYSNQPQHF
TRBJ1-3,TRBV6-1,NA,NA,TGTGCCAGCAGTGACCGCGACGGACACTTCTCTGGAAACACCATATATTTT,CASSDRDGHFSGNTIYF
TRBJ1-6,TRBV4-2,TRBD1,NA,TGTGCCAGCAGCCAAGATCGTGGGACAGGGCCTAATTCACCCCTCCACTTT,CASSQDRGTGPNSPLHF
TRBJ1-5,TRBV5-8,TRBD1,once,TGTGCCAGCAGCATTTTGCAGGGGGCGAATCAGCCCCAGCATTTT,CASSILQGANQPQHF